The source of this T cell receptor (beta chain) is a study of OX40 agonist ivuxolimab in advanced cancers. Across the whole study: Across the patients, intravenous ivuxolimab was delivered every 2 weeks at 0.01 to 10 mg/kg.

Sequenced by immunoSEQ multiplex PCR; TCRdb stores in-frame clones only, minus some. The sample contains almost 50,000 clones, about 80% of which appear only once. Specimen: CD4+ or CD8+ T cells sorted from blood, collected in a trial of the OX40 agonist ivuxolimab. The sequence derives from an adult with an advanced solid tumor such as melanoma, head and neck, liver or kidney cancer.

CDR3 loop: CASSWDTSTDTQYF. The DNA for the CDR3 is TGTGCCAGCAGCTGGGACACCTCCACAGATACGCAGTATTTT. The genes are TRBV7-2 and TRBJ2-3, with D tentatively TRBD1 (6 bases). The CDR3 consists of 14 residues. The V gene lost 4 bases and the J gene lost 2 bases, with 10 bases spanning the gap. From germline, CDR1 is SGHTA and CDR2 FQGNSA.